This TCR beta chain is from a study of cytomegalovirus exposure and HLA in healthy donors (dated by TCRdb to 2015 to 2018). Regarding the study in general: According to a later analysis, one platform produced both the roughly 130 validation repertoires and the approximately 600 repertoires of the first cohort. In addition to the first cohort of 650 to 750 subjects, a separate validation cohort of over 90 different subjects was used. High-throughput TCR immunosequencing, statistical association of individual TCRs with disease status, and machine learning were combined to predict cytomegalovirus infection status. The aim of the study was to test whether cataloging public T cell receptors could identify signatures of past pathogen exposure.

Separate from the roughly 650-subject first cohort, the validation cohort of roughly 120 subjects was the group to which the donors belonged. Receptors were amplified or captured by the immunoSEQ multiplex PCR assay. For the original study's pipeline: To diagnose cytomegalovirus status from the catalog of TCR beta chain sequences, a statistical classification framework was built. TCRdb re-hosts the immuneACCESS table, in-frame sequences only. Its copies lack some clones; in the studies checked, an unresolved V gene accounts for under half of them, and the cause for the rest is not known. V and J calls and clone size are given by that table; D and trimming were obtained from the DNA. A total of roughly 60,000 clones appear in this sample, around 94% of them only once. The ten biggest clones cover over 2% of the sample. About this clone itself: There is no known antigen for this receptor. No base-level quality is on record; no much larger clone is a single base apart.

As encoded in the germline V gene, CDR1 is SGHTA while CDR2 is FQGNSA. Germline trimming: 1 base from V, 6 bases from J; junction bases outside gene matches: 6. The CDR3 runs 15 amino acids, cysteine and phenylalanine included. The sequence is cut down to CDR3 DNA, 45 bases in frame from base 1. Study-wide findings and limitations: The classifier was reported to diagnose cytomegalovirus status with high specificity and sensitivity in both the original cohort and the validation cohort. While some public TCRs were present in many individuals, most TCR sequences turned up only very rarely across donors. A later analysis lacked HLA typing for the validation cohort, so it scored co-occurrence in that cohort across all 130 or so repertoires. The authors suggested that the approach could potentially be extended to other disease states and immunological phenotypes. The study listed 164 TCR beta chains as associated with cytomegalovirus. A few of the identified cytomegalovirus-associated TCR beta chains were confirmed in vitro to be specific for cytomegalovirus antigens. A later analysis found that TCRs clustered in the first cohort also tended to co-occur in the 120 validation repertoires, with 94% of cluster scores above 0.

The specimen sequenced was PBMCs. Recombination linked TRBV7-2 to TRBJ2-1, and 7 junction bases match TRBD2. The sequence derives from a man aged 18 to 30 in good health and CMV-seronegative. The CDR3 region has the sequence CASSLDVLAANEQFF. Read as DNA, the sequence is TGTGCCAGCAGCTTAGACGTTCTAGCGGCCAATGAGCAGTTCTTC.